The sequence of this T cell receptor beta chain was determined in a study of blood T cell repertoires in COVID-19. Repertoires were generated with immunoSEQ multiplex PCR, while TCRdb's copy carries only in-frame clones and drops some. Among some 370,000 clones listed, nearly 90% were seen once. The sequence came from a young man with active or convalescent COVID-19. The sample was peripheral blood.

DNA for the CDR3: TGTGCCAGTAGTATAGCTACGGGACAACAGAACACCGGGGAGCTGTTTTTT. Encoded protein: CASSIATGQQNTGELFF. The chain is built from TRBV19 and TRBJ2-2; the D gene is possibly TRBD1 (6 bases). The CDR3 contains 17 residues. Deletions cut 1 base from V and 1 base from J, with 13 bases between. CDR1 LNHDA and CDR2 SQIVND come from the germline V gene (reference sequence).